Listed below are T cell receptor beta chains from one sample, sequenced in a study of blood T cell repertoires in COVID-19. Profiled with immunoSEQ multiplex PCR; TCRdb holds only in-frame clones, not every one. Of roughly 200,000 clones in the sample, more than 65% were seen once. The sequencing input was peripheral blood. The receptors originated from a man aged 50-60 years with active or convalescent COVID-19. CDR3s include the opening cysteine and the closing phenylalanine or tryptophan. A D gene is named only where the DNA matches it firmly. Size values are once, few and many counts, or a class for expanded clones, and some rows have none.

size,D,V,J,CDR3,DNA
NA,TRBD1,TRBV24-1,TRBJ2-5,CATTGQGYQETQYF,TGTGCCACAACGGGACAGGGGTACCAAGAGACCCAGTACTTC
NA,TRBD1,TRBV7-9,TRBJ1-6,CASSAQTGQISPLHF,TGTGCCAGCAGCGCCCAGACAGGGCAGATTTCACCCCTCCACTTT
NA,NA,TRBV28,TRBJ1-2,CASSTDSIAGGYTF,TGTGCCAGCAGTACAGACTCGATCGCGGGGGGCTACACCTTC
NA,TRBD1,TRBV2,TRBJ1-2,CASSVGGGTYGYTF,TGTGCCAGCAGTGTTGGAGGGGGCACATATGGCTACACCTTC
NA,TRBD1,TRBV29-1,TRBJ1-2,CSVEEGQTYGYTF,TGCAGCGTCGAGGAGGGACAGACCTATGGCTACACCTTC
few,TRBD1,TRBV4-1,TRBJ1-3,CASRGGTGAGNTIYF,TGCGCCAGCAGGGGGGGGACAGGAGCTGGAAACACCATATATTTT
NA,TRBD2,TRBV5-1,TRBJ2-5,CASSSPSSGGPSQETQYF,TGCGCCAGCAGCTCCCCCTCTAGCGGGGGGCCCTCTCAAGAGACCCAGTACTTC
NA,NA,TRBV19,TRBJ2-2,CASTTGYTGELFF,TGTGCCAGTACTACAGGGTACACCGGGGAGCTGTTTTTT
NA,NA,TRBV5-1,TRBJ1-1,CASSLLGGDTEAFF,TGCGCCAGCAGCTTGCTTGGGGGGGACACTGAAGCTTTCTTT
NA,NA,TRBV11-3,TRBJ2-2,CASSFSSGELFF,TGTGCCAGCAGCTTCTCCTCCGGGGAGCTGTTTTTT
NA,NA,TRBV19,TRBJ2-2,CASSRQAGELFF,TGTGCCAGTAGTCGACAGGCCGGGGAGCTGTTTTTT
NA,NA,TRBV30,TRBJ2-7,CAWRGQDLGSYEQYF,TGTGCCTGGAGGGGCCAAGATTTGGGCTCCTACGAGCAGTACTTC
NA,NA,TRBV28,TRBJ1-2,CASSLGTHYGYTF,TGTGCCAGCAGTTTAGGGACACACTATGGCTACACCTTC
NA,TRBD1,TRBV28,TRBJ1-2,CATRDRGRSGYTF,TGTGCCACTAGAGACAGGGGGCGCTCGGGCTACACCTTC
few,TRBD1,TRBV5-6,TRBJ1-5,CASSAGTGGQPQHF,TGTGCCAGCAGCGCCGGGACAGGGGGTCAGCCCCAGCATTTT
NA,NA,TRBV4-2,TRBJ2-7,CASSPDTGYEQYF,TGTGCCAGCAGCCCGGACACAGGCTACGAGCAGTACTTC
once,NA,TRBV5-1,TRBJ1-2,CASSPLAGRDYGYTF,TGCGCCAGCAGCCCCCTAGCGGGGCGCGACTATGGCTACACCTTC
once,NA,TRBV29-1,TRBJ2-6,CSVAWRGSGANVLTF,TGCAGCGTTGCGTGGCGGGGTTCTGGGGCCAACGTCCTGACTTTC
NA,TRBD1,TRBV10-3,TRBJ1-4,CAISEGQGREQKLFF,TGTGCCATCAGTGAAGGACAGGGGCGGGAGCAAAAACTGTTTTTT
once,NA,TRBV9,TRBJ2-5,CASSVAAGRGETQYF,TGTGCCAGCAGCGTAGCTGCGGGGCGCGGGGAGACCCAGTACTTC
once,TRBD1,TRBV7-9,TRBJ2-7,CASSFQIGARGKTYEQYF,TGTGCCAGCAGCTTCCAGATAGGGGCCAGGGGGAAGACCTACGAGCAGTACTTC
NA,TRBD2,TRBV7-3,TRBJ2-5,CASSVGGELGETQYF,TGTGCCAGCAGCGTCGGGGGGGAGCTGGGCGAGACCCAGTACTTC
NA,NA,TRBV30,TRBJ2-3,CAWSAGLTDTQYF,TGTGCCTGGAGCGCGGGACTCACAGATACGCAGTATTTT
few,TRBD2,TRBV29-1,TRBJ2-1,CSVGAGGYNEQFF,TGCAGCGTAGGAGCGGGGGGCTACAATGAGCAGTTCTTC
NA,TRBD1,TRBV7-9,TRBJ1-4,CASSQFPGQGQLEKLFF,TGTGCCAGCAGCCAATTCCCAGGACAGGGCCAACTCGAAAAACTGTTTTTT
NA,NA,TRBV10-2,TRBJ2-1,CATQWMGDSYNEQFF,TGCGCCACCCAGTGGATGGGCGACTCCTACAATGAGCAGTTCTTC
NA,NA,TRBV2,TRBJ1-5,CASSEEAGYQPQHF,TGTGCCAGCAGTGAAGAGGCAGGTTATCAGCCCCAGCATTTT
NA,TRBD1,TRBV29-1,TRBJ2-1,CSVYRGERTYNEQFF,TGCAGCGTTTACAGGGGAGAGAGAACCTACAATGAGCAGTTCTTC
once,NA,TRBV7-6,TRBJ1-5,CASSLRRNQPQHF,TGTGCCAGCAGCTTAAGGCGGAATCAGCCCCAGCATTTT
NA,NA,TRBV3-1/TRBV3-2,TRBJ1-6,CASSPPPSDTYNSPLHF,TGTGCCAGCAGCCCACCGCCCTCGGACACATATAATTCACCCCTCCACTTT
NA,NA,TRBV28,TRBJ1-2,CASSLGSNYGYTF,TGTGCCAGCAGTTTGGGGAGCAACTATGGCTACACCTTC
NA,TRBD2,TRBV6-5,TRBJ2-1,CASSYEGLADEQFF,TGTGCCAGCAGTTACGAAGGACTAGCCGATGAGCAGTTCTTC
NA,TRBD2,TRBV29-1,TRBJ2-3,CSVDPSGSSGYF,TGCAGCGTTGACCCTAGCGGGTCGAGTGGGTATTTT
NA,TRBD1,TRBV5-1,TRBJ2-3,CASSATGVGTDTQYF,TGCGCCAGCAGCGCTACAGGGGTCGGCACAGATACGCAGTATTTT
NA,TRBD1,TRBV5-1,TRBJ1-6,CASSSGQGIGYNSPLHF,TGCGCCAGCAGCTCCGGACAGGGAATAGGTTATAATTCACCCCTCCACTTT
NA,TRBD1,TRBV24-1,TRBJ2-1,CATGTDYNEQFF,TGTGCCACCGGGACAGACTACAATGAGCAGTTCTTC
NA,NA,TRBV6-5,TRBJ1-3,CASSFQGSGNTIYF,TGTGCCAGCAGTTTCCAGGGTAGTGGAAACACCATATATTTT
NA,NA,TRBV27,TRBJ1-5,CASSGTFWQPQHF,TGTGCCAGCTCCGGGACATTTTGGCAGCCCCAGCATTTT
NA,TRBD1,TRBV2,TRBJ1-1,CASSENPTGGMGAFF,TGTGCCAGCAGTGAAAACCCAACAGGGGGAATGGGAGCTTTCTTT
NA,NA,TRBV3-1/TRBV3-2,TRBJ2-5,CASSQGRQETQYF,TGTGCCAGCAGCCAAGGGAGGCAAGAGACCCAGTACTTC
NA,NA,TRBV19,TRBJ1-4,CATQTTGGNEKLFF,TGTGCCACCCAAACGACAGGCGGTAATGAAAAACTGTTTTTT
NA,TRBD1,TRBV6-2/TRBV6-3,TRBJ1-5,CASSLGQGRQPQHF,TGTGCCAGCAGTCTTGGACAGGGAAGGCAGCCCCAGCATTTT
NA,TRBD1,TRBV6-2/TRBV6-3,TRBJ2-7,CASTPTPDRRPEQYF,TGTGCCAGCACCCCTACCCCGGACAGGCGCCCCGAGCAGTACTTC
NA,TRBD1,TRBV5-1,TRBJ1-2,CASSSGQGANYGYTF,TGCGCCAGCAGCTCGGGACAGGGGGCAAACTATGGCTACACCTTC
many,NA,TRBV6-6,TRBJ1-1,CASSYYRGMNTEAFF,TGTGCCAGCAGTTACTACCGGGGTATGAACACTGAAGCTTTCTTT
NA,NA,TRBV6-1,TRBJ2-3,CASSERQGTDTQYF,TGTGCCAGCAGTGAACGACAGGGCACAGATACGCAGTATTTT
NA,NA,TRBV11-2,TRBJ1-6,CASSLEGGRSPLHF,TGTGCCAGCAGCTTGGAAGGGGGACGATCACCCCTCCACTTT
NA,NA,TRBV4-2,TRBJ2-2,CASSQLGGPSGELFF,TGTGCCAGCAGCCAACTGGGGGGGCCATCCGGGGAGCTGTTTTTT
NA,TRBD2,TRBV5-6,TRBJ2-5,CASRSSGGARETQYF,TGTGCCAGCAGATCTAGCGGGGGGGCTCGGGAGACCCAGTACTTC
NA,NA,TRBV14,TRBJ1-5,CASSRGGQPQHF,TGTGCCAGCAGCAGGGGGGGTCAGCCCCAGCATTTT
NA,NA,TRBV2,TRBJ2-3,CASAWSRDTDTQYF,TGTGCCAGCGCTTGGAGCAGGGACACAGATACGCAGTATTTT
NA,TRBD1,TRBV7-3,TRBJ1-6,CASSLTTGGNSPLHF,TGTGCCAGCAGCTTAACAACAGGGGGTAATTCACCCCTCCACTTT
NA,TRBD1,TRBV6-4,TRBJ1-5,CASSPTGGPQPQHF,TGTGCCAGCAGCCCGACAGGGGGACCCCAGCCCCAGCATTTT
NA,NA,TRBV5-6,TRBJ1-1,CASSLIPGSATEAFF,TGTGCCAGCAGCTTGATCCCAGGGTCAGCCACTGAAGCTTTCTTT
NA,NA,TRBV11-1,TRBJ2-3,CASSTGGGQRTDTQYF,TGTGCCAGCAGCACCGGGGGTGGCCAGAGGACAGATACGCAGTATTTT